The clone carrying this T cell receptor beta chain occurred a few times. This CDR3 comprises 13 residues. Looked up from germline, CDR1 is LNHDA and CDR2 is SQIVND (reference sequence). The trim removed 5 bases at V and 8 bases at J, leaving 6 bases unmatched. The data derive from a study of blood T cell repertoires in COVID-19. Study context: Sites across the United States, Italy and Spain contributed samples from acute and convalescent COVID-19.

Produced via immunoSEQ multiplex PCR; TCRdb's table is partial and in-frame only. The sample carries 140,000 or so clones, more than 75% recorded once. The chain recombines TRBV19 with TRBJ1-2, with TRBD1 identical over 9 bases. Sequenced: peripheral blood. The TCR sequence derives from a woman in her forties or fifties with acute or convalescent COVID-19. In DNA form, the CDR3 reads TGTGCCAGTAGTCCAAGGGACAGGGCGGGCTACACCTTC. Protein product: CASSPRDRAGYTF.